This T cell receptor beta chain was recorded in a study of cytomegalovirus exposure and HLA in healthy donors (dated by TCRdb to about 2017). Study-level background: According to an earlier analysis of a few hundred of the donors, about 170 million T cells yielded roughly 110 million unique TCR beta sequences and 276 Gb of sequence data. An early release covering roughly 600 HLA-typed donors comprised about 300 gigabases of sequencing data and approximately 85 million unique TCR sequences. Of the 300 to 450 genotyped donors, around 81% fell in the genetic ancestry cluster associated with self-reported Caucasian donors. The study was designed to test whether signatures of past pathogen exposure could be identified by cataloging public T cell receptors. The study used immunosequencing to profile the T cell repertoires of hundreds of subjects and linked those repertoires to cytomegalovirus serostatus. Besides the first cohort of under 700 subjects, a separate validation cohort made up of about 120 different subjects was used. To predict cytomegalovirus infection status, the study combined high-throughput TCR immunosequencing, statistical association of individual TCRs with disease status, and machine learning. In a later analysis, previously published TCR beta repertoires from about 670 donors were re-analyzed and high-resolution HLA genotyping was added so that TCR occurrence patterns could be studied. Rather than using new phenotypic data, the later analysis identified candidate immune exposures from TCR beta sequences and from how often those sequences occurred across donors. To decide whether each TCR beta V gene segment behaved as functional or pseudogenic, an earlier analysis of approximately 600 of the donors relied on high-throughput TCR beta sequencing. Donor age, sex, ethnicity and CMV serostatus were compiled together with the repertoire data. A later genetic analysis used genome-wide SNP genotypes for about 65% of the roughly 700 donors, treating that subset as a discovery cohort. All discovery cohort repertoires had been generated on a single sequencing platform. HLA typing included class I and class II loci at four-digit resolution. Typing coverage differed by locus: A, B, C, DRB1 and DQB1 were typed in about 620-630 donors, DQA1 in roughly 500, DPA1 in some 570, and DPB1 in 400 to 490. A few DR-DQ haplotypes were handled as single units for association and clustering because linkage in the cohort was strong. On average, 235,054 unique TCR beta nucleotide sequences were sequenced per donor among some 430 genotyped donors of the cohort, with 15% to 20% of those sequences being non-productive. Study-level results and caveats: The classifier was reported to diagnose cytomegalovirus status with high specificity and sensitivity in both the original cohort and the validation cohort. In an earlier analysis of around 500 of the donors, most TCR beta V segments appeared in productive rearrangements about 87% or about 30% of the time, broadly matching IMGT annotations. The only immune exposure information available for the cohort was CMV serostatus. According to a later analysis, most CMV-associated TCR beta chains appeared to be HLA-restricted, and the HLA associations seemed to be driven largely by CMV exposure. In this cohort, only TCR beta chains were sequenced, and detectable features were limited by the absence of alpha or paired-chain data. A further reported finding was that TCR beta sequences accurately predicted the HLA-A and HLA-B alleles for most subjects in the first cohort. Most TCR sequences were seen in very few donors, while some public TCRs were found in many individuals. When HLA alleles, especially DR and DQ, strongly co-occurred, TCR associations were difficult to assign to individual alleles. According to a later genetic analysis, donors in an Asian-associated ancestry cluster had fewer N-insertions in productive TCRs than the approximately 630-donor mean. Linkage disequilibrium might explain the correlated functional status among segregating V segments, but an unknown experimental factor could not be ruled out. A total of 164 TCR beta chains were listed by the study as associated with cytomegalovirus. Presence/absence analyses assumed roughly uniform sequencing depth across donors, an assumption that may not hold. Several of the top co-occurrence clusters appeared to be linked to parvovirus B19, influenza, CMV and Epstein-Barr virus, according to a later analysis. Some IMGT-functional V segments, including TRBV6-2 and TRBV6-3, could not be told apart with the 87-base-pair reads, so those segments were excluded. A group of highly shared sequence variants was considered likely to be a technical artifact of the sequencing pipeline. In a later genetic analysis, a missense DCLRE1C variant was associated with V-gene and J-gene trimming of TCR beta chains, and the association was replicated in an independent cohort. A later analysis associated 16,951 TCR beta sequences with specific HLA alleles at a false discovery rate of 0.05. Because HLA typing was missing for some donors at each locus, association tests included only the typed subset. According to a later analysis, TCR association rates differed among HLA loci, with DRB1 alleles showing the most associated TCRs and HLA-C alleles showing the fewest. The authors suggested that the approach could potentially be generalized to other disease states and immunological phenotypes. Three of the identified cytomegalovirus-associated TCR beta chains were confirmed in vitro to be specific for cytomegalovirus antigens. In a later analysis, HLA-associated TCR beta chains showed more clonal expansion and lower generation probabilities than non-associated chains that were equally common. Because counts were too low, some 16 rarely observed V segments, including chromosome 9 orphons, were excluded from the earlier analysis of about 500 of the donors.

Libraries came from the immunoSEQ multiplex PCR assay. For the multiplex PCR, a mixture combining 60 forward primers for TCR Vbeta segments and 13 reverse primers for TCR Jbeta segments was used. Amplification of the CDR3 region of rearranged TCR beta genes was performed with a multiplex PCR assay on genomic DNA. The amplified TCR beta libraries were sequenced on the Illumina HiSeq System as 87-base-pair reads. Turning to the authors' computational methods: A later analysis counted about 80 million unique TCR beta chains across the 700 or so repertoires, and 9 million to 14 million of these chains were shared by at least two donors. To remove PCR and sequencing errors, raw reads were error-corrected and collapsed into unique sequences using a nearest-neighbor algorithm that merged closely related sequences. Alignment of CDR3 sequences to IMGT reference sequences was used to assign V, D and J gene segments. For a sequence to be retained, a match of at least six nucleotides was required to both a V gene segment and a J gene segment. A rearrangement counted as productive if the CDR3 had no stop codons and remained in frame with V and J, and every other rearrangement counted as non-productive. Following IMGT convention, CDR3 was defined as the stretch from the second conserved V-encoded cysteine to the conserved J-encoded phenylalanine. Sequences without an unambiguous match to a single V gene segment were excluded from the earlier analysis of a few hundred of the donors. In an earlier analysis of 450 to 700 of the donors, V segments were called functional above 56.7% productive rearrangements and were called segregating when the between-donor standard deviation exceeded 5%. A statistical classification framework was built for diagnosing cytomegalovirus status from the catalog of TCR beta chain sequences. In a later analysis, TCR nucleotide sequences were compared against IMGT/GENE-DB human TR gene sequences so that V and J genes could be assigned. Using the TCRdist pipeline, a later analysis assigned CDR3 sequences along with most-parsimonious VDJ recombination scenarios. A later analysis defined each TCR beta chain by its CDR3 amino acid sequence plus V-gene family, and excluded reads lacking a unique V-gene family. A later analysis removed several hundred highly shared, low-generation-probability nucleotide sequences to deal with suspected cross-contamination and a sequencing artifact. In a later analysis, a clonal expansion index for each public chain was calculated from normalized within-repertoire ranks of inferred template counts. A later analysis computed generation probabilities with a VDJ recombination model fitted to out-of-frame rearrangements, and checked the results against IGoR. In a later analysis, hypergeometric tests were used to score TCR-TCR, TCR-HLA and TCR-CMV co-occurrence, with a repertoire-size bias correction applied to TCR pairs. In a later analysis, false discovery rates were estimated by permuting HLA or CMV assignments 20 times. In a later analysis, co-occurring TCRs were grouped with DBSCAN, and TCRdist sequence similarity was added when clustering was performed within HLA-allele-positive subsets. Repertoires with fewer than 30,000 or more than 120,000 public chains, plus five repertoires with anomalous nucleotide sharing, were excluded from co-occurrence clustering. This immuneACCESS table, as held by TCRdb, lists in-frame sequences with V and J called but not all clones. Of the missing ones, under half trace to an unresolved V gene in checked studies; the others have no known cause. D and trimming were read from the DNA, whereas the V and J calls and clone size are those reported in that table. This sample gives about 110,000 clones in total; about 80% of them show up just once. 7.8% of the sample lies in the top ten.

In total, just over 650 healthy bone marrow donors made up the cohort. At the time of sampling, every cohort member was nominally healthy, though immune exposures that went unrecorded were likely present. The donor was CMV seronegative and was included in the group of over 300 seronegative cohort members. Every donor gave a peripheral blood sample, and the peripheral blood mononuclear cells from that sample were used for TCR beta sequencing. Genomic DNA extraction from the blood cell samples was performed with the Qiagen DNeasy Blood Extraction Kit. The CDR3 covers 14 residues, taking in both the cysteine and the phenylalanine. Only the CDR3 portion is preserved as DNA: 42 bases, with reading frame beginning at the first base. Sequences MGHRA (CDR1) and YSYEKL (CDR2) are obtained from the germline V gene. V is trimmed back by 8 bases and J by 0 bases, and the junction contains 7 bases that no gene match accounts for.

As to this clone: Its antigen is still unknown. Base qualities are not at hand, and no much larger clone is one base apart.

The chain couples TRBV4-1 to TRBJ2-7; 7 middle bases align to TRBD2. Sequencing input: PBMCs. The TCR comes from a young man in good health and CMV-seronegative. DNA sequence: TGCGCCAGCCCTAGCGGAGAGAGCTCCTACGAGCAGTACTTC. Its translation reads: CASPSGESSYEQYF.